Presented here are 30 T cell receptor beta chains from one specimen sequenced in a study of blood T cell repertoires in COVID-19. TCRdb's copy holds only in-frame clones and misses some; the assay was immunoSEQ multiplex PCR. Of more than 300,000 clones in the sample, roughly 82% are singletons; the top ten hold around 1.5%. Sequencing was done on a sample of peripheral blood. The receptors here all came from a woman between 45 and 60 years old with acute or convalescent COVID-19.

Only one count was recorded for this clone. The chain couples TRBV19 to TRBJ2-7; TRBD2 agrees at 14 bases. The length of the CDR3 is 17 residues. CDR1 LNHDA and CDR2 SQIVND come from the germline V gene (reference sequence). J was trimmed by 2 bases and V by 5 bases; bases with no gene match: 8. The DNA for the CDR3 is TGTGCCAGTAGTCCGGGGACTAGCGGGAGACTCCCCTACGAGCAGTACTTC. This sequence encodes CASSPGTSGRLPYEQYF.

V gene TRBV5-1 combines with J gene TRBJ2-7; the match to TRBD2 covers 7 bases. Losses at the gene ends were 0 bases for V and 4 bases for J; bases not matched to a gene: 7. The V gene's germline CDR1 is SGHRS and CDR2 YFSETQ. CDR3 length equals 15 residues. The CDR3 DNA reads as TGCGCCAGCAGCTTGGTGGTAGCGGGTCAGTACGAGCAGTACTTC. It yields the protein CASSLVVAGQYEQYF.

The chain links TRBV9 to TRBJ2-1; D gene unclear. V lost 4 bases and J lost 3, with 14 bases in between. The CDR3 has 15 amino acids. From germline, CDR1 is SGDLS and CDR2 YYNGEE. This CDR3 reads CASSPRDLSYNEQFF. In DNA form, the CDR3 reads TGTGCCAGCAGCCCCCGAGATTTAAGCTACAATGAGCAGTTCTTC. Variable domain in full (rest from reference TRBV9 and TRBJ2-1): DSGVTQTPKHLITATGQRVTLRCSPRSGDLSVYWYQQSLDQGLQFLIQYYNGEERAKGNILERFSAQQFPDLHSELNLSSLELGDSALYFCASSPRDLSYNEQFFGPGTRLTVL.

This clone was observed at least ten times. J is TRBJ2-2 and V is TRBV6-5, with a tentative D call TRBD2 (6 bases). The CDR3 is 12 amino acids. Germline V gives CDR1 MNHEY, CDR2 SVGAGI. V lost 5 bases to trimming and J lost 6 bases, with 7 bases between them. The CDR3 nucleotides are TGTGCCAGCAGTACGGGGGCCGGGGAGCTGTTTTTT. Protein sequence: CASSTGAGELFF.

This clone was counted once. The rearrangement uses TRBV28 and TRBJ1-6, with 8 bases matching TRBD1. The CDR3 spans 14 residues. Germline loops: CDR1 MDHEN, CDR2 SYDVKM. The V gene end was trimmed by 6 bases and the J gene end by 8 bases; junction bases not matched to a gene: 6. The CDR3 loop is CASSSGTGDSPLHF. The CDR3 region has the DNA TGTGCCAGCAGCTCCGGGACAGGAGATTCACCCCTCCACTTT.

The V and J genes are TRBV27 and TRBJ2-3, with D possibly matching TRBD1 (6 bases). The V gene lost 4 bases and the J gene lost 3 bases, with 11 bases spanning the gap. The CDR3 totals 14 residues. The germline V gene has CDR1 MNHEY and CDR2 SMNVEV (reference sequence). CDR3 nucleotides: TGTGCCAGCAGTTGGGGGCGTAGGACAGATACGCAGTATTTT. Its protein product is CASSWGRRTDTQYF.

The CDR3 nucleotides read TGTGCCAGCAGCTTCAGCGGCAGCTCCTACAATGAGCAGTTCTTC. It encodes CASSFSGSSYNEQFF. The chain uses TRBV7-2 and TRBJ2-1, with a possible D match to TRBD2 (5 bases). This CDR3 region has 15 residues. Trimming removed 3 bases from V and 0 bases from J, with 9 bases in between. The germline V gene has CDR1 SGHTA and CDR2 FQGNSA.

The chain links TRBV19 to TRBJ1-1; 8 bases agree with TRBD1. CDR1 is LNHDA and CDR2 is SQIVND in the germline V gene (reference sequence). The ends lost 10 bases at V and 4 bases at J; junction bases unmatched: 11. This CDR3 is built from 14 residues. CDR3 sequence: CATAGQGLSTEAFF. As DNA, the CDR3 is TGTGCCACCGCAGGACAGGGTTTGAGCACTGAAGCTTTCTTT. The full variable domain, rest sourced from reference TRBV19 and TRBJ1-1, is DGGITQSPKYLFRKEGQNVTLSCEQNLNHDAMYWYRQDPGQGLRLIYYSQIVNDFQKGDIAEGYSVSREKKESFPLTVTSAQKNPTAFYLCATAGQGLSTEAFFGQGTRLTVV.

The CDR3 region has the DNA TGTGCCAGCAGCTCCGGGACAGGGCGCGAAAAACTGTTTTTT. The encoded protein is CASSSGTGREKLFF. The J gene is TRBJ1-4, the V gene TRBV27; 9 nucleotides line up with TRBD1. After removal of 6 bases from V and 8 bases from J, the junction contained 7 bases not matched to a gene. From germline, CDR1 is MNHEY and CDR2 SMNVEV (reference sequence). The CDR3 has 14 amino acids.

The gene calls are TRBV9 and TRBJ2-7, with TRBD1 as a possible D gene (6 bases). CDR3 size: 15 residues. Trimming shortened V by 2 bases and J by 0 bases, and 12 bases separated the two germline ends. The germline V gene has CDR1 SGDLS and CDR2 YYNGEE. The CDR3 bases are TGTGCCAGCAGCGTCCACCCGGACAGCTCCTACGAGCAGTACTTC. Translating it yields CASSVHPDSSYEQYF.

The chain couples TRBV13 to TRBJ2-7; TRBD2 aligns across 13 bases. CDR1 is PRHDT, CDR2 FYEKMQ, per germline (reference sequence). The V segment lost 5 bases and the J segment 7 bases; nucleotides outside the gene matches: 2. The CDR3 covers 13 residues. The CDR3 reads CASSKGLAGEQYF. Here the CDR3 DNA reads TGTGCCAGCAGCAAGGGACTAGCGGGAGAGCAGTACTTC.

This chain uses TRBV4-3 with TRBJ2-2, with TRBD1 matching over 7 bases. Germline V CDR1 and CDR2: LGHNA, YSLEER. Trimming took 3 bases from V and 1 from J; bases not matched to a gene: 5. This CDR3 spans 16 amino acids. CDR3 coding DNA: TGCGCCAGCAGCCACGACAGGGTAGGGAACACCGGGGAGCTGTTTTTT. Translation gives CASSHDRVGNTGELFF.

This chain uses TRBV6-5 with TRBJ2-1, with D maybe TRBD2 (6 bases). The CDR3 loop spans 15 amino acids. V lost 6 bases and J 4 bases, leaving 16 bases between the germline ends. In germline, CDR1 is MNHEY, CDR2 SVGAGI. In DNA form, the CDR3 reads TGTGCCAGCAGGGGAGGTGATAGCTCGTACAATGAGCAGTTCTTC. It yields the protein CASRGGDSSYNEQFF.

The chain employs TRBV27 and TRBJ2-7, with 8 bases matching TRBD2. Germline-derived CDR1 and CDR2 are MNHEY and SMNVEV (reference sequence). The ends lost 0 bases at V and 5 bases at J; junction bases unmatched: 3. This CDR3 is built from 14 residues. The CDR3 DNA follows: TGTGCCAGCAGTTTATCGAGCGGGAGTAACGAGCAGTACTTC. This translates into CASSLSSGSNEQYF.

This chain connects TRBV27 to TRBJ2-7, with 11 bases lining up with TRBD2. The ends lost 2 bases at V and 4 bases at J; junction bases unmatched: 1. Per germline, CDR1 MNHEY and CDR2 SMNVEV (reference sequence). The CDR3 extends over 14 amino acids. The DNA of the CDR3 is TGTGCCAGCAGTTTACTAGCGGGAGGATACGAGCAGTACTTC. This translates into CASSLLAGGYEQYF.

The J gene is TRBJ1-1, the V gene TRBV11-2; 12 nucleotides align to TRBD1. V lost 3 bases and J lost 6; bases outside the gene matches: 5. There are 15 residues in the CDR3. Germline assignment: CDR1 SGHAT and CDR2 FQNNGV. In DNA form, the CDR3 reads TGTGCCAGCAGCTTCCGGGACAGGGGGCGGGCTGAAGCTTTCTTT. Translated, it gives CASSFRDRGRAEAFF.

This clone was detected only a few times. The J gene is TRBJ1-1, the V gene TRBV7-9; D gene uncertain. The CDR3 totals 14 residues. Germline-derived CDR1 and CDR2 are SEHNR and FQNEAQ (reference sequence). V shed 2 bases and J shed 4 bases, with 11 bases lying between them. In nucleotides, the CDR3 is TGTGCCAGCAGCTTAAGGGAGAGGAGCACTGAAGCTTTCTTT. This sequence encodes CASSLRERSTEAFF. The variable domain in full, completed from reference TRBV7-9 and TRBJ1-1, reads DTGVSQNPRHKITKRGQNVTFRCDPISEHNRLYWYRQTLGQGPEFLTYFQNEAQLEKSRLLSDRFSAERPKGSFSTLEIQRTEQGDSAMYLCASSLRERSTEAFFGQGTRLTVV.

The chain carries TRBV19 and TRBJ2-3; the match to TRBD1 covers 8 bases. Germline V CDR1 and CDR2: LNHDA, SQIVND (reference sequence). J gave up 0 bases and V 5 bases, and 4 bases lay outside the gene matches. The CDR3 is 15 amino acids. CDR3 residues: CASSARDRSTDTQYF. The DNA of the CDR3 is TGTGCCAGTAGTGCCCGGGACAGGAGCACAGATACGCAGTATTTT.

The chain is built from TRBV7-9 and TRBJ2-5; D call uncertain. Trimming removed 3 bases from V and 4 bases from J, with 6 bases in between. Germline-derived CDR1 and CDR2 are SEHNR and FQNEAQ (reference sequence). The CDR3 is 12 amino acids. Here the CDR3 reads CASSFTTETQYF. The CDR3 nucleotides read TGTGCCAGCAGCTTCACAACAGAGACCCAGTACTTC.

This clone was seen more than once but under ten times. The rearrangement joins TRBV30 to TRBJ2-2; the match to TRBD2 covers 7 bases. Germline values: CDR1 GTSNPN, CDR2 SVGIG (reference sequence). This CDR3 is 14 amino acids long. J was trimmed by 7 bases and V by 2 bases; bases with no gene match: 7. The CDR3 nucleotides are TGTGCCTGGAGTTCGGGGCGGGAGCACGGGGAGCTGTTTTTT. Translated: CAWSSGREHGELFF.

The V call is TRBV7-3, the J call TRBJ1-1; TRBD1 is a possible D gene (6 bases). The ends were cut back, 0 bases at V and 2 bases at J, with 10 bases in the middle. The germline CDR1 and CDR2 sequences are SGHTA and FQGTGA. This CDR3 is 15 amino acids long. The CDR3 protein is CASSLTGQPNTEAFF. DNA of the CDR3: TGTGCCAGCAGCTTAACAGGACAGCCAAACACTGAAGCTTTCTTT.

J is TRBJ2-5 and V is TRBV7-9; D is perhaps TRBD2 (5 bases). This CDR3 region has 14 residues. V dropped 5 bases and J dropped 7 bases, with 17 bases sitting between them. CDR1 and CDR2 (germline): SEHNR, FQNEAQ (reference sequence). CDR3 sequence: CASSPTGPRGTQYF. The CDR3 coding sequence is TGTGCCAGCAGCCCGACTGGCCCCCGGGGGACCCAGTACTTC.

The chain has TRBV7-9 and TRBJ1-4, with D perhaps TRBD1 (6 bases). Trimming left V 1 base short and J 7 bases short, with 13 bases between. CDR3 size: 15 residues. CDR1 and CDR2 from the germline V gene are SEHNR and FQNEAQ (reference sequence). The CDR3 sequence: CASSLGVGGLEKLFF. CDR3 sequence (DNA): TGTGCCAGCAGCTTAGGGGTAGGGGGTCTTGAAAAACTGTTTTTT.

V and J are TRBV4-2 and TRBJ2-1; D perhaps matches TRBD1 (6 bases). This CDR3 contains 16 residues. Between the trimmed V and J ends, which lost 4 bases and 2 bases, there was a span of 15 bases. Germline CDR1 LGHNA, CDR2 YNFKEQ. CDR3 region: CASSPALGHAYNEQFF. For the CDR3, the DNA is TGTGCCAGCAGCCCCGCCCTGGGACATGCCTACAATGAGCAGTTCTTC.

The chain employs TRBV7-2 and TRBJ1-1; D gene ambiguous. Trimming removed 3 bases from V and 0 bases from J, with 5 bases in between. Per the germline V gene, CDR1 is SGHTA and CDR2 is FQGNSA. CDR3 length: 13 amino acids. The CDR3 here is CASSFGLNTEAFF. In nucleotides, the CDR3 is TGTGCCAGCAGCTTCGGGTTGAACACTGAAGCTTTCTTT.

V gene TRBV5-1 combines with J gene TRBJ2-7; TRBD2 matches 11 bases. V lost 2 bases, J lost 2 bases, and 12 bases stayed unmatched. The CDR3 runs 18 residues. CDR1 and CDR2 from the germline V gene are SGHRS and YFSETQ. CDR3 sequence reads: CASSFRDSGRAGTYEQYF. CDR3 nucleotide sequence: TGCGCCAGCAGCTTTCGGGATAGCGGGAGGGCCGGAACCTACGAGCAGTACTTC.

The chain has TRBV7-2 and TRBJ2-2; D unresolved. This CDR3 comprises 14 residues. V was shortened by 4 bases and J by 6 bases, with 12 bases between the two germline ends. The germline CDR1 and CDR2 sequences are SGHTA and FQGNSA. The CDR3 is CASSSRLVPGELFF. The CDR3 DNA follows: TGTGCCAGCAGCTCACGACTGGTCCCCGGGGAGCTGTTTTTT. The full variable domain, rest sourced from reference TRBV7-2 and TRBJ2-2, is GAGVSQSPSNKVTEKGKDVELRCDPISGHTALYWYRQSLGQGLEFLIYFQGNSAPDKSGLPSDRFSAERTGGSVSTLTIQRTQQEDSAVYLCASSSRLVPGELFFGEGSRLTVL.

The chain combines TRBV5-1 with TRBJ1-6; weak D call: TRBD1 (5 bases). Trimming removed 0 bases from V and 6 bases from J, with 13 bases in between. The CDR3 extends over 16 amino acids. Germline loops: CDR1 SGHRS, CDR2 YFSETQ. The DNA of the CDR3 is TGCGCCAGCAGCTTGGGCGCGGGGGGGAGTAATTCACCCCTCCACTTT. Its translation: CASSLGAGGSNSPLHF.

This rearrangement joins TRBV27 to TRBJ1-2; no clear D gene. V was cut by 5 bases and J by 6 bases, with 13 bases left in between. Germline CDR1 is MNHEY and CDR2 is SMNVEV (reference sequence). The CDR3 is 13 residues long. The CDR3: CASSTRGWNGYTF. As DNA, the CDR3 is TGTGCCAGCAGTACTCGCGGATGGAATGGCTACACCTTC.

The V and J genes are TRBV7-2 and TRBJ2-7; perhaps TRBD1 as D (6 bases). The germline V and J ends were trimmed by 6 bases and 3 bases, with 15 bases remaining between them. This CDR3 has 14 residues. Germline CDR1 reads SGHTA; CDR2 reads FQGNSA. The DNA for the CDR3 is TGTGCCAGCAGGCAGAGGACAGAAAACTACGAGCAGTACTTC. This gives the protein CASRQRTENYEQYF.